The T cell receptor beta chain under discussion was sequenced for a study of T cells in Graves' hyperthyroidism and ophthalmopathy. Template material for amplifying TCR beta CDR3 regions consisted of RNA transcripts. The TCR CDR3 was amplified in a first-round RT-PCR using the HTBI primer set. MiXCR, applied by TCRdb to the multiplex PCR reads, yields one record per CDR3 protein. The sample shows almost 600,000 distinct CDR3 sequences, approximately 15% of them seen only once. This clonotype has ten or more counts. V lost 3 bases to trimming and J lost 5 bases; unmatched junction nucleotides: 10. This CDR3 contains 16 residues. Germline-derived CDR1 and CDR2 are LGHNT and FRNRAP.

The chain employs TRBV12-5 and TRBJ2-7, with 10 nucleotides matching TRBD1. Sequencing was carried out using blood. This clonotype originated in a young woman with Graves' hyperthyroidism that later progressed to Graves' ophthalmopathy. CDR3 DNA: TGTGCTAGTGGTTTAGGGACCGGGACAGGGGTCGACGAGCAGTACTTC. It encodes CASGLGTGTGVDEQYF.